The TCR beta chain under discussion was sequenced for a study of shared clonotypes between healthy human individuals. Genomic DNA for unsorted samples, which was extracted with the QIAamp DNA Blood Mini kit, came from around 86 million PBMCs. Method: immunoSEQ multiplex PCR; TCRdb's copy keeps in-frame clones and lacks some. The sample holds more than 400,000 clones, around four fifths seen once. The germline gives CDR1 MDHEN, CDR2 SYDVKM. Trimming removed 2 bases at V and 5 bases at J, with 9 bases between. CDR3 length: 13 residues. Sequencing used PBMCs. This TCR came from a woman aged 40 to 55 in good health. Some clones in this sample may be carry-over from other donors' samples. The genes are TRBV28 and TRBJ2-5, with D perhaps TRBD2 (5 bases). For the CDR3, the DNA is TGTGCCAGCAGTTTAGTGGGAGTTGAGACCCAGTACTTC. Its protein product is CASSLVGVETQYF.